Shown below are 11 T cell receptor beta chains from a single sample sequenced in a study of preoperative IRX-2 immunotherapy in early breast cancer. This table comes from immunoSEQ multiplex PCR, and its TCRdb copy is limited to in-frame clones, with some not included. This table has thousands of clones, more than 75% appearing once. Treatment described: preoperative locoregional IRX-2 cytokine immunotherapy. This specimen consisted of tumor tissue, obtained after IRX-2 immunotherapy. The receptors stem from a human donor with breast cancer.

This chain uses TRBV18 with TRBJ2-2; D remains unclear. Germline V lookup: CDR1 KGHSH, CDR2 LQKENI. Between the trimmed V and J ends, which lost 6 bases and 0 bases, there was a span of 11 bases. The CDR3 spans 15 residues. The CDR3 protein is CASSGRQPNTGELFF. The DNA of the CDR3 is TGTGCCAGCTCGGGTAGGCAGCCGAACACCGGGGAGCTGTTTTTT. The full variable domain, rest sourced from reference TRBV18 and TRBJ2-2, is NAGVMQNPRHLVRRRGQEARLRCSPMKGHSHVYWYRQLPEEGLKFMVYLQKENIIDESGMPKERFSAEFPKEGPSILRIQQVVRGDSAAYFCASSGRQPNTGELFFGEGSRLTVL.

This chain connects TRBV1 to TRBJ1-3; no check of the table's D call, TRBD1, against the DNA was made. TRBV1 is a pseudogene. The CDR3 runs to 16 residues. CDR3 residues: CASKEGQGSSGNTIYF. The CDR3 region has the DNA TGCGCCAGCAAAGAGGGACAGGGGAGCTCTGGAAACACCATATATTTT.

On this clone itself: At one end the junction does not follow the germline gene, possibly because of a read error. The rearrangement uses TRBV7-6 and TRBJ2-1, with 13 bases fitting TRBD2. Germline V gene sequence: CDR1 SGHVS, CDR2 FNYEAQ. The CDR3 spans 20 residues. The CDR3 reads CASILPGLAGPKTPYNEQFF. DNA of the CDR3: TGTGCCAGCATCTTACCGGGACTAGCGGGGCCAAAGACACCGTACAATGAGCAGTTCTTC.

The chain carries TRBV22-1 and TRBJ2-3. TRBV22-1 is noted as a pseudogene. The CDR3 is made up of 13 amino acids. The CDR3 protein is CATVDPSTDTQYF. The DNA of the CDR3 is TGTGCCACGGTAGACCCTAGCACAGATACGCAGTATTTT.

The V gene is TRBV10-3, the J gene TRBJ2-5; D not resolved. The germline V gene has CDR1 ENHRY and CDR2 SYGVKD. The germline V and J ends were trimmed by 0 bases and 5 bases, with 4 bases remaining between them. This CDR3 has 12 amino acids. Here the CDR3 reads CAISESSETQYF. CDR3 nucleotide sequence: TGTGCCATCAGTGAGTCGTCGGAGACCCAGTACTTC.

The gene calls are TRBV29-1 and TRBJ1-2, with D possibly being TRBD1 (6 bases). Trimming took 7 bases from V and 1 from J, leaving 10 bases between them. The CDR3 totals 12 residues. Germline lookup yields CDR1 SQVTM and CDR2 ANQGSEA. The CDR3, as DNA: TGCAGCGCGGGACATGGTAACTATGGCTACACCTTC. This sequence encodes CSAGHGNYGYTF. Drawing the rest from reference TRBV29-1 and TRBJ1-2, the complete variable domain is SAVISQKPSRDICQRGTSLTIQCQVDSQVTMMFWYRQQPGQSLTLIATANQGSEATYESGFVIDKFPISRPNLTFSTLTVSNMSPEDSSIYLCSAGHGNYGYTFGSGTRLTVV.

The rearrangement uses TRBV11-3 and TRBJ2-7; TRBD1 matches at 7 bases. The CDR3 has 16 amino acids. Looked up from germline, CDR1 is SGHNT and CDR2 is YENEEA. V lost 5 bases, J lost 3 bases, and 13 bases stayed unmatched. For the CDR3, the DNA is TGTGCCAGCAGCCTGACCCGGGACAGAGTACTCTACGAGCAGTACTTC. This sequence encodes CASSLTRDRVLYEQYF.

The chain has TRBV19 and TRBJ1-6; D is unresolved. Trimming pared 6 bases from V and 0 bases from J, leaving 6 bases between. Germline-derived CDR1 and CDR2 are LNHDA and SQIVND (reference sequence). The CDR3 contains 14 residues. The CDR3 here is CASRISSYNSPLHF. CDR3 sequence (DNA): TGTGCCAGTAGGATAAGCTCCTATAATTCACCCCTCCACTTT. Full variable domain (outside the CDR3, taken from reference TRBV19 and TRBJ1-6): DGGITQSPKYLFRKEGQNVTLSCEQNLNHDAMYWYRQDPGQGLRLIYYSQIVNDFQKGDIAEGYSVSREKKESFPLTVTSAQKNPTAFYLCASRISSYNSPLHFGNGTRLTVT.

The chain couples TRBV14 to TRBJ2-2, with 7 bases matching TRBD2. CDR1 and CDR2 (germline): SGHDN, FVKESK. V lost 4 bases and J lost 6; bases outside the gene matches: 14. The CDR3 contains 17 residues. For the CDR3, the DNA is TGTGCCAGCAGCCCCTCGAGAGGGAGGGTATTAGCCGGGGAGCTGTTTTTT. Protein sequence: CASSPSRGRVLAGELFF.

The chain combines TRBV6-8 with TRBJ1-2, with D unclear. The germline V gene has CDR1 MNHGY and CDR2 SAAAGT. Trimming removed 0 bases from V and 3 bases from J, with 5 bases in between. The CDR3 loop spans 13 amino acids. CDR3 coding DNA: TGTGCCAGCAGTTACTCGATCGACTATGGCTACACCTTC. Residues: CASSYSIDYGYTF.

This clone came up a few times. The chain carries TRBV19 and TRBJ2-6; tentatively, D is TRBD1 (6 bases). V was trimmed by 8 bases and J by 4 bases, leaving 12 bases between them. Germline loops: CDR1 LNHDA, CDR2 SQIVND (reference sequence). The CDR3 spans 14 residues. The CDR3 sequence is CASSRGFGANVLTF. The DNA for the CDR3 is TGTGCCAGTTCCAGGGGTTTCGGGGCCAACGTCCTGACTTTC.